This T cell receptor (beta chain) was profiled in a study of cytomegalovirus exposure and HLA in healthy donors. As for the study in general: A previous analysis identified around 120 million unique TCR beta sequences derived from 180 million or so T cells. Whole-study results and caveats: The study put 150 to 200 TCR beta chains on its list as cytomegalovirus-associated. The majority of CMV-associated TCR beta chains were reported as apparently HLA-restricted in a later analysis.

This CDR3 has 13 amino acids. V was clipped by 3 bases and J by 0 bases, with 5 bases between them. Germline V CDR1 and CDR2: SGHNT, YYREEE (reference sequence). PCR was performed using 60 Vbeta and 13 Jbeta primers. Data came from immunoSEQ multiplex PCR; TCRdb stores just in-frame clones and leaves some out. The sample shows some 130,000 clones, roughly 82% of them seen only once. To note about this clone: Its antigen is still unknown.

Sequenced input: PBMCs. The J gene is TRBJ2-3, the V gene TRBV5-4, with unresolved D. This receptor was taken from a boy younger than 18 in good health and CMV-seronegative. Here the CDR3 DNA reads TGTGCCAGCAGCTCTCTAAGCACAGATACGCAGTATTTT. Protein product: CASSSLSTDTQYF.